This TCR beta chain emerged from a study of early T cells in non-severe SARS-CoV-2 infection. The V and J ends lost 4 bases and 0 bases respectively, with 10 bases between them. The CDR3 has 15 residues. From germline, CDR1 is SGHAT and CDR2 FQNNGV. Separate cDNA molecules each had unique molecular identifiers attached to them. A single record per CDR3 protein comes from TCRdb applying MiXCR to the 5' RACE reads. The profile shows about 34,000 distinct CDR3 sequences, roughly 6% of them singletons. Sequencing was done on a sample of whole blood. The chain links TRBV11-2 to TRBJ2-1, with D possibly TRBD2 on 5 matching bases. The TCR originated in an adult who was a healthcare worker with PCR-confirmed SARS-CoV-2 infection or an uninfected control (not recorded which). CDR3 amino acids: CASSSTSGSYNEQFF. CDR3 DNA sequence: TGTGCCAGCAGCTCAACTAGTGGCTCCTACAATGAGCAGTTCTTC. Full variable domain (rest looked up from reference TRBV11-2 and TRBJ2-1): EAGVAQSPRYKIIEKRQSVAFWCNPISGHATLYWYQQILGQGPKLLIQFQNNGVVDDSQLPKDRFSAERLKGVDSTLKIQPAKLEDSAVYLCASSSTSGSYNEQFFGPGTRLTVL.